Listed here are 6 T cell receptor beta chains from one sample, sequenced in a study of OX40 agonist ivuxolimab in advanced cancers. Some clones are missing from TCRdb's copy, which holds only in-frame ones; the method was immunoSEQ multiplex PCR. The sample holds approximately 50,000 clones, over 80% seen once. Sequences were derived from CD4+ or CD8+ T cells sorted from blood, sampled in a trial of the OX40 agonist ivuxolimab. Source of these receptors: an adult with an advanced solid tumor such as melanoma, head and neck, liver or kidney cancer.

This sequence joins TRBV25-1 and TRBJ2-7, with a tentative D call TRBD1 (6 bases). The CDR3 loop spans 13 amino acids. Trimming pared 5 bases from V and 2 bases from J, leaving 10 bases between. CDR1 and CDR2 from the germline V gene are MGHDK and SYGVNS. The CDR3 protein is CASSRHRAYEQYF. The CDR3, as DNA: TGTGCCAGCAGTAGACACAGGGCCTACGAGCAGTACTTC.

The chain joins TRBV27 to TRBJ1-1; no reliable D call. Germline-derived CDR1 and CDR2 are MNHEY and SMNVEV (reference sequence). This CDR3 is 14 amino acids long. The V end was cut by 7 bases, the J end by 4 bases, with 16 bases between. The CDR3 coding sequence is TGTGCCAGCACTCCAGGAGGAGGGCCCACTGAAGCTTTCTTT. Amino acid sequence: CASTPGGGPTEAFF.

V gene TRBV11-3 combines with J gene TRBJ2-7; tentatively, D is TRBD1 (6 bases). The CDR3 runs to 15 residues. CDR1 and CDR2 from the germline V gene are SGHNT and YENEEA. The V end was cut by 0 bases, the J end by 2 bases, with 11 bases between. The CDR3 DNA follows: TGTGCCAGCAGCTTAGAGCAGGGGAGCCCCTACGAGCAGTACTTC. As protein: CASSLEQGSPYEQYF.

This clone was found once. In DNA form, the CDR3 reads TGTGCCAGCAGCATAGGTGTGGGCGAGCAGTACTTC. Its protein is CASSIGVGEQYF. The chain uses TRBV11-3 and TRBJ2-7; D gene uncertain. CDR3 size: 12 residues. Germline loops: CDR1 SGHNT, CDR2 YENEEA. V was clipped by 5 bases and J by 6 bases, with 11 bases between them. Combining the CDR3 with reference TRBV11-3 and TRBJ2-7 gives the whole variable domain EAGVVQSPRYKIIEKKQPVAFWCNPISGHNTLYWYLQNLGQGPELLIRYENEEAVDDSQLPKDRFSAERLKGVDSTLKIQPAELGDSAVYLCASSIGVGEQYFGPGTRLTVT.

V gene TRBV15 combines with J gene TRBJ2-4; D assignment may be TRBD1 or TRBD2 (7 bases each). Germline CDR1 and CDR2: LNHNV and YYDKDF (reference sequence). V was shortened by 3 bases and J by 3 bases, with 15 bases between the two germline ends. The length of the CDR3 is 16 residues. This chain's CDR3 is CATSSAQGGVKNIQYF. Here the CDR3 DNA reads TGTGCCACCAGCAGTGCCCAGGGGGGGGTCAAAAACATTCAGTACTTC.

This chain uses TRBV11-3 with TRBJ2-1, with 8 bases fitting TRBD1. Germline V gene sequence: CDR1 SGHNT, CDR2 YENEEA. CDR3 length: 15 amino acids. V dropped 3 bases and J dropped 10; count of bases not matched to a gene: 11. For the CDR3, the DNA is TGTGCCAGCAGCTTTACCCCACGACAGGGGTCCGAGCAGTTCTTC. Protein product: CASSFTPRQGSEQFF.